This T cell receptor beta chain is from a study of blood T cell repertoires in COVID-19. Overall study context: The samples span acute and convalescent COVID-19 from the United States, Italy and Spain. From T cells, B-cell-depleted T cells, or PBMCs came the material, which was cDNA or gDNA.

Original analysis: Reference gene primer amplification yielded estimated nucleated cell counts. TCRdb's table, derived via immunoSEQ multiplex PCR, lists solely in-frame clones and lacks some. V and J calls and clone size are those listed in that table; D and trimming were worked out from the DNA. The sample consists of about 320,000 clones, approximately 85% of them appearing once. This CDR3 contains 13 residues. Trimming at V came to 6 bases and at J to 5 bases, leaving 6 bases not matched to a gene. Germline V CDR1 and CDR2: MNHEY, SMNVEV (reference sequence). Sequencing input: peripheral blood. The V gene is TRBV27, the J gene TRBJ2-5, with 7 positions matching TRBD2. This receptor was taken from a woman aged 45 to 65 with acute or convalescent COVID-19. DNA of the CDR3: TGTGCCAGCAGGCAGACTAGCTGGGAGACCCAGTACTTC. This translates into CASRQTSWETQYF.